Below are 6 T cell receptor beta chains sequenced from a single sample in a study of cytomegalovirus exposure and HLA in healthy donors. This PCR relied on a set of 60 Vbeta primers and 13 Jbeta primers. Measured with immunoSEQ multiplex PCR; TCRdb has only the in-frame clones, and not every one. The sample consists of 140,000 to 150,000 clones, over 65% of them appearing once. Material: PBMCs. Receptors were obtained from a man in his forties in good health and CMV-seropositive.

CDR3 DNA sequence: TGTGCCAGTAGTATTTCGGGACTAGGATTCTTTGAGCAGTTCTTC. Protein: CASSISGLGFFEQFF. V is TRBV19 and J is TRBJ2-1, with 8 nucleotides matching TRBD2. Unmatched junction bases numbered 10, after V lost 3 bases and J lost 9 bases. This CDR3 spans 15 amino acids. The V gene's germline CDR1 is LNHDA and CDR2 SQIVND (reference sequence).

V gene TRBV6-5 combines with J gene TRBJ1-4, with D possibly being TRBD1 (5 bases). The CDR3 extends over 14 amino acids. V was trimmed by 6 bases and J by 6 bases, leaving 14 bases between them. The germline V gene has CDR1 MNHEY and CDR2 SVGAGI. The CDR3 reads CASRISGLHEKLFF. In DNA, the CDR3 is TGTGCCAGCAGGATCTCAGGGTTACATGAAAAACTGTTTTTT.

The chain is built from TRBV28 and TRBJ1-5; maybe TRBD1 (5 bases). V lost 5 bases to trimming and J lost 4 bases, with 12 bases between them. CDR3 length: 14 amino acids. The germline CDR1 and CDR2 sequences are MDHEN and SYDVKM. As DNA, the CDR3 is TGTGCCAGCAGTCGGGACGGGGGAAATCAGCCCCAGCATTTT. Translating gives CASSRDGGNQPQHF.

This clone is a singleton in its sample. The rearrangement links TRBV30 to TRBJ2-1; D unresolved. The CDR3 is 14 amino acids. CDR1 and CDR2 from the germline V gene are GTSNPN and SVGIG (reference sequence). V was cut by 1 base and J by 0 bases, with 7 bases left in between. CDR3 in DNA: TGTGCCTGGAGTGGAGAAAGCTCCTACAATGAGCAGTTCTTC. Encoded protein: CAWSGESSYNEQFF. The full variable domain, with the rest looked up from reference TRBV30 and TRBJ2-1, is SQTIHQWPATLVQPVGSPLSLECTVEGTSNPNLYWYRQAAGRGLQLLFYSVGIGQISSEVPQNLSASRPQDRQFILSSKKLLLSDSGFYLCAWSGESSYNEQFFGPGTRLTVL.

The rearrangement uses TRBV5-1 and TRBJ2-3; 8 bases are a match to TRBD1. V lost 4 bases to trimming and J lost 3 bases; unmatched junction nucleotides: 7. Germline V gene sequence: CDR1 SGHRS, CDR2 YFSETQ. This CDR3 spans 15 amino acids. The CDR3 region has the DNA TGCGCCAGCAGCCTCCCAGGGGGCAGAACAGATACGCAGTATTTT. The encoded protein is CASSLPGGRTDTQYF.

This chain links TRBV6-6 with TRBJ1-3; D perhaps matches TRBD1 (6 bases). The CDR3 spans 15 residues. V dropped 7 bases and J dropped 0 bases, with 13 bases sitting between them. Germline V CDR1 and CDR2: MNHNY, SVGAGI (reference sequence). The CDR3 DNA follows: TGTGCCAGCAATAACAGGGCTAGCTCTGGAAACACCATATATTTT. Translation: CASNNRASSGNTIYF.